This T cell receptor (beta chain) was identified during a study of blood T cells in healthy people across ages. Study conclusions and caveats: A strong correlation between TCR beta diversity and naive T cell percentage was seen.

Together with a sample-barcoded 5' primer, a J-beta primer mix was included in a second PCR lasting roughly 7 to 11 cycles. TCRdb ran MiXCR on the 5' RACE reads and lists one entry per CDR3 protein. There are hundreds of thousands of distinct CDR3 sequences in the sample; around 28% occur only once, and 17% lies in the top ten. This clonotype has a handful of counts. The antigen is unknown. Germline-derived CDR1 and CDR2 are ENHRY and SYGVKD. V lost 5 bases and J lost 6; bases outside the gene matches: 8. The CDR3 spans 14 residues. Aged roughly 6 to 90, donors were systemically healthy Caucasians from Russia.

The chain has TRBV10-3 and TRBJ2-3, with TRBD1 matching 7 bases. The sample consisted of blood. This clonotype originated in an elderly woman in good health. This CDR3 is CAISSGTEPDTQYF. As DNA, the CDR3 is TGTGCCATCAGTTCCGGGACAGAACCCGATACGCAGTATTTT.